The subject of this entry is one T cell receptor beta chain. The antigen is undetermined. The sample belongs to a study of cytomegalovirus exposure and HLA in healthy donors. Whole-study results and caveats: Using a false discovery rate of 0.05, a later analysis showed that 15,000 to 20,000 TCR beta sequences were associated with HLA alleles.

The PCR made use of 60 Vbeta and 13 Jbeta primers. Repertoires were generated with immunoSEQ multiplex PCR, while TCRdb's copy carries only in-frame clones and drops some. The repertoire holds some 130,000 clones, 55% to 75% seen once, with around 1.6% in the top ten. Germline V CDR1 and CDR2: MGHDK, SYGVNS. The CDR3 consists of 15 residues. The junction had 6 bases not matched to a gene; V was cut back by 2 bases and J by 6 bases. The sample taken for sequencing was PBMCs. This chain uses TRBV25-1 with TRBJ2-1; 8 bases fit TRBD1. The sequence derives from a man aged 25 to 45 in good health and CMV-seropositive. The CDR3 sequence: CASSEPQGGRNEQFF. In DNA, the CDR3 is TGTGCCAGCAGTGAACCACAGGGGGGACGCAATGAGCAGTTCTTC.